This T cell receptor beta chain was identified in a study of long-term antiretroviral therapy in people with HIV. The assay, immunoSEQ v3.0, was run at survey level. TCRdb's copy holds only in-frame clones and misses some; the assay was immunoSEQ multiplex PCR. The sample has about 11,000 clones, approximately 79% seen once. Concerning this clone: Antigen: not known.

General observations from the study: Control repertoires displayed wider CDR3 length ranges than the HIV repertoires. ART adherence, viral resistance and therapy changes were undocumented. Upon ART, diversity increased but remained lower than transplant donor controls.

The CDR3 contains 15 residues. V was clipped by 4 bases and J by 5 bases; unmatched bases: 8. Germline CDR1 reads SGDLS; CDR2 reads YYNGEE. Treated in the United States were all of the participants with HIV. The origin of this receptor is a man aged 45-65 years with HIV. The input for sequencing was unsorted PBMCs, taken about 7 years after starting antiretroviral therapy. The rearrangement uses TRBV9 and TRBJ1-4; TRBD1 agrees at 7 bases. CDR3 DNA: TGTGCCAGCAGCCCAGGCGGGACAGAGAATGAAAAACTGTTTTTT. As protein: CASSPGGTENEKLFF.